What follows are 20 T cell receptor beta chains derived from one specimen sequenced in a study of cytomegalovirus exposure and HLA in healthy donors. Researchers ran the PCR with 60 Vbeta and 13 Jbeta primers. Measured with immunoSEQ multiplex PCR; TCRdb has only the in-frame clones, and not every one. This sample has 100,000 to 150,000 clones, with 75% to 85% found just once. Sequenced: PBMCs. These receptors came from a woman aged 45-59 years in good health and CMV-seropositive.

This chain joins TRBV6-4 and TRBJ2-7; TRBD1 aligns across 10 bases. CDR1 and CDR2 (germline): MRHNA, SNTAGT. The CDR3 is 16 residues long. V shed 0 bases and J 5 bases; nucleotides not matched to a gene: 7. This CDR3 is CASSDSPGQGIHEQYF. In nucleotides, the CDR3 is TGTGCCAGCAGTGACTCACCGGGACAGGGGATCCACGAGCAGTACTTC.

The V and J genes are TRBV7-9 and TRBJ1-2; D not certain. The V gene lost 3 bases and the J gene lost 2 bases, with 10 bases spanning the gap. The CDR3 has 14 amino acids. Germline V gene lookup returns CDR1 SEHNR and CDR2 FQNEAQ (reference sequence). This CDR3 is CASSFPGINYGYTF. CDR3 nucleotides: TGTGCCAGCAGCTTCCCGGGGATAAACTATGGCTACACCTTC.

This chain uses TRBV6-1 with TRBJ2-7; TRBD2 agrees at 9 bases. Germline V lookup: CDR1 MNHNS, CDR2 SASEGT. Trimming took 4 bases from V and 0 from J; bases not matched to a gene: 7. CDR3 size: 16 residues. CDR3 loop: CASSAYFSGSSYEQYF. The CDR3 DNA reads TGTGCCAGCAGTGCCTACTTTAGCGGGAGCTCCTACGAGCAGTACTTC.

This chain joins TRBV9 and TRBJ2-1; 7 bases are a match to TRBD1. The junction had 13 bases not matched to a gene; V was cut back by 0 bases and J by 10 bases. Germline V lookup: CDR1 SGDLS, CDR2 YYNGEE. The CDR3 covers 16 residues. CDR3 nucleotides: TGTGCCAGCAGCGTAGTCCGGGACAGCGACGATCCCGAGCAGTTCTTC. It codes for CASSVVRDSDDPEQFF.

This clone was detected a few times. CDR3 protein: CASSFSSTNTEAFF. Here the CDR3 DNA reads TGTGCCAGCAGCTTTTCTAGCACGAACACTGAAGCTTTCTTT. The rearrangement joins TRBV7-9 to TRBJ1-1; no clear D gene. The CDR3 length is 14 residues. Germline V gene data show CDR1 as SEHNR and CDR2 as FQNEAQ (reference sequence). Between the trimmed V and J ends, which lost 3 bases and 1 base, there was a span of 9 bases.

The genes are TRBV7-3 and TRBJ2-1, with 12 nucleotides matching TRBD1. CDR3 length: 19 amino acids. CDR1 is SGHTA and CDR2 is FQGTGA in the germline V gene. V lost 4 bases, J lost 0 bases, and 10 bases stayed unmatched. The CDR3 spells CASSSRDRGQAGSYNEQFF. The CDR3 region has the DNA TGTGCCAGCAGCTCCCGGGACAGGGGGCAAGCGGGCTCCTACAATGAGCAGTTCTTC.

This chain uses TRBV5-1 with TRBJ2-7; D gene ambiguous. Looked up from germline, CDR1 is SGHRS and CDR2 is YFSETQ. This CDR3 has 15 residues. V gave up 4 bases and J gave up 4 bases, with 18 bases separating them. DNA for the CDR3: TGCGCCAGCAGCCCCTACAGTGGTCGGTCGTACGAGCAGTACTTC. Translating gives CASSPYSGRSYEQYF.

There are a few counts of this clone. The chain is built from TRBV5-1 and TRBJ1-2; D is uncertain. V was trimmed by 0 bases and J by 3 bases, leaving 12 bases between them. Germline CDR1 and CDR2: SGHRS and YFSETQ. There are 15 residues in the CDR3. The CDR3 coding sequence is TGCGCCAGCAGCTTGGGAGGGAACCGGGACTATGGCTACACCTTC. As protein: CASSLGGNRDYGYTF.

This clone has only a few counts. The rearrangement links TRBV27 to TRBJ1-1; TRBD1 matches at 8 bases. This CDR3 spans 16 amino acids. The germline V gene has CDR1 MNHEY and CDR2 SMNVEV (reference sequence). After removal of 2 bases from V and 3 bases from J, the junction contained 8 bases not matched to a gene. DNA of the CDR3: TGTGCCAGCAGTTTAAGGGACAGGCGGGGGCACACTGAAGCTTTCTTT. Protein product: CASSLRDRRGHTEAFF.

This sequence joins TRBV7-2 and TRBJ2-7; D may be TRBD2 (6 bases). This CDR3 has 15 residues. Germline V gene data show CDR1 as SGHTA and CDR2 as FQGNSA. Trimming removed 3 bases at V and 0 bases at J, with 12 bases between. CDR3 sequence: CASSLIGGDSYEQYF. For the CDR3, the DNA is TGTGCCAGCAGCTTGATTGGCGGGGACTCCTACGAGCAGTACTTC.

This clone has a single count. The chain combines TRBV5-4 with TRBJ2-5; 8 positions agree with TRBD2. V was clipped by 1 base and J by 5 bases; unmatched bases: 4. CDR3 size: 14 residues. The V gene's germline CDR1 is SGHNT and CDR2 YYREEE (reference sequence). CDR3: CASSLQRGGETQYF. DNA of the CDR3: TGTGCCAGCAGCTTGCAACGCGGGGGGGAGACCCAGTACTTC.

The V call is TRBV6-1, the J call TRBJ2-2; 9 nucleotides match TRBD1. Germline V gene sequence: CDR1 MNHNS, CDR2 SASEGT. The CDR3 consists of 14 residues. V shed 9 bases, J shed 3 bases, and the junction held 5 bases outside the gene matches. The CDR3 nucleotides are TGTGCCAGTATGGACAGGGGTCACACCGGGGAGCTGTTTTTT. As protein: CASMDRGHTGELFF.

The V call is TRBV5-6, the J call TRBJ2-7, with 8 bases identical to TRBD1. With 2 bases clipped from V and 2 bases from J, the junction kept 3 bases outside the gene matches. CDR3 length: 14 residues. The germline gives CDR1 SGHDT, CDR2 YYEEEE. CDR3 coding DNA: TGTGCCAGCAGCTTAACAGGGGGACCCTACGAGCAGTACTTC. Translation: CASSLTGGPYEQYF.

This CDR3 is CASSPQTGQETQYF. The CDR3, as DNA: TGTGCCAGCAGCCCCCAGACGGGTCAAGAGACCCAGTACTTC. The chain carries TRBV9 and TRBJ2-5, with unresolved D. V was pared by 4 bases and J by 2 bases, with 12 bases between. Germline V lookup: CDR1 SGDLS, CDR2 YYNGEE. The CDR3 extends over 14 amino acids.

The V and J genes are TRBV7-2 and TRBJ2-7; D may be TRBD1 (5 bases). V lost 5 bases to trimming and J lost 0 bases, with 14 bases between them. The CDR3 loop spans 15 amino acids. CDR1 and CDR2 from the germline V gene are SGHTA and FQGNSA. The CDR3 spells CASSRDSAGSYEQYF. CDR3 DNA: TGTGCCAGCAGCAGAGACAGCGCAGGCTCCTACGAGCAGTACTTC.

J is TRBJ2-3 and V is TRBV27; 9 positions match TRBD1. Germline CDR1 reads MNHEY; CDR2 reads SMNVEV (reference sequence). This CDR3 has 15 amino acids. Losses at the gene ends were 5 bases for V and 4 bases for J; bases not matched to a gene: 7. The CDR3 nucleotides read TGTGCCAGCAGTCATCGGGACAGGGCGGCAGATACGCAGTATTTT. This translates into CASSHRDRAADTQYF.

CDR3 sequence (DNA): TGCGCCAGCAGCCAAGGAACCGACAGCTACGAGCAGTACTTC. Protein sequence: CASSQGTDSYEQYF. V is TRBV4-1 and J is TRBJ2-7; D is perhaps TRBD1 (5 bases). V lost 1 base and J lost 3, with 10 bases in between. The CDR3 consists of 14 residues. CDR1 MGHRA and CDR2 YSYEKL come from the germline V gene.

The chain uses TRBV11-3 and TRBJ1-1; 8 bases line up with TRBD1. V lost 5 bases and J lost 0; bases outside the gene matches: 5. This CDR3 has 15 amino acids. CDR1 and CDR2 from the germline V gene are SGHNT and YENEEA. This chain's CDR3 is CASSLQGGVNTEAFF. CDR3 DNA: TGTGCCAGCAGCCTACAGGGGGGAGTGAACACTGAAGCTTTCTTT. Full variable domain (remainder filled in from reference TRBV11-3 and TRBJ1-1): EAGVVQSPRYKIIEKKQPVAFWCNPISGHNTLYWYLQNLGQGPELLIRYENEEAVDDSQLPKDRFSAERLKGVDSTLKIQPAELGDSAVYLCASSLQGGVNTEAFFGQGTRLTVV.

The gene calls are TRBV10-3 and TRBJ1-1, with TRBD1 identical over 8 bases. The CDR3 totals 16 residues. CDR1 and CDR2 (germline): ENHRY, SYGVKD. V lost 4 bases to trimming and J lost 1 base; unmatched junction nucleotides: 8. The DNA for the CDR3 is TGTGCCATCAGTGTAAAGGCAGGGGGCGCGAACACTGAAGCTTTCTTT. Translated: CAISVKAGGANTEAFF.

This chain joins TRBV4-1 and TRBJ1-4, with 9 bases matching TRBD1. Losses at the gene ends were 0 bases for V and 10 bases for J; bases not matched to a gene: 12. The length of the CDR3 is 17 residues. In germline, CDR1 is MGHRA, CDR2 YSYEKL. CDR3 region: CASSQEGQGEIPGKLFF. Here the CDR3 DNA reads TGCGCCAGCAGCCAAGAGGGACAGGGAGAAATTCCAGGAAAACTGTTTTTT.